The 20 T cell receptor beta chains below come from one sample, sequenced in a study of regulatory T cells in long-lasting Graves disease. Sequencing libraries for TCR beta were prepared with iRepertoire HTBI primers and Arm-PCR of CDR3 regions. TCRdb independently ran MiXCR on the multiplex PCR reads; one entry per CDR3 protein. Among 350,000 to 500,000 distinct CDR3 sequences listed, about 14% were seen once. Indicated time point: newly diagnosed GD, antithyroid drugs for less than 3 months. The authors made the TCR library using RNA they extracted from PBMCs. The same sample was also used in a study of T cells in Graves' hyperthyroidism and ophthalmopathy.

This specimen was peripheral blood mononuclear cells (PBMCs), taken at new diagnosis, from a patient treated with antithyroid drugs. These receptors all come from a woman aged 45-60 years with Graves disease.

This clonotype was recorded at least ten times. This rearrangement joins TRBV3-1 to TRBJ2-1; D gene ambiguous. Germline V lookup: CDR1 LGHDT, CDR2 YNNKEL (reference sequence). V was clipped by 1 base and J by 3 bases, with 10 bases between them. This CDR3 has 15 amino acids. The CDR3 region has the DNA TGTGCCAGCAGCCAAGGGAATGATGGCTACAATGAGCAGTTCTTC. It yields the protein CASSQGNDGYNEQFF.

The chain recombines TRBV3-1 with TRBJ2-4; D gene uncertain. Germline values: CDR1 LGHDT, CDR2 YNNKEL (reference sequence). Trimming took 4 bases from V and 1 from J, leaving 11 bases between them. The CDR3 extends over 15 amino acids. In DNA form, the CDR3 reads TGTGCCAGCAGCCGAGAACTGGTTGCCAAAAACATTCAGTACTTC. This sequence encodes CASSRELVAKNIQYF.

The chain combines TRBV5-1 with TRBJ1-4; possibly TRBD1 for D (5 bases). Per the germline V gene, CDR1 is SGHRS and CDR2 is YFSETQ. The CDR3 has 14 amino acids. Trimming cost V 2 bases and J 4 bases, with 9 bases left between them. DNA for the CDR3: TGCGCCAGCAGCTTCGGGACCGTTAATGAAAAACTGTTTTTT. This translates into CASSFGTVNEKLFF. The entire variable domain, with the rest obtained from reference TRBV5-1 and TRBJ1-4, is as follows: KAGVTQTPRYLIKTRGQQVTLSCSPISGHRSVSWYQQTPGQGLQFLFEYFSETQRNKGNFPGRFSGRQFSNSRSEMNVSTLELGDSALYLCASSFGTVNEKLFFGSGTQLSVL.

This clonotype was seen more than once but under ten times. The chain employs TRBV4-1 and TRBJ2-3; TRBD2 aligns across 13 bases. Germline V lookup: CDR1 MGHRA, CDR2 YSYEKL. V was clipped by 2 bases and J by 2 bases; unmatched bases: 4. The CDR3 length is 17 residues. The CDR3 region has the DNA TGCGCCAGCAGCCAACCGGGACTAGCGGGACCCACAGATACGCAGTATTTT. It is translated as CASSQPGLAGPTDTQYF.

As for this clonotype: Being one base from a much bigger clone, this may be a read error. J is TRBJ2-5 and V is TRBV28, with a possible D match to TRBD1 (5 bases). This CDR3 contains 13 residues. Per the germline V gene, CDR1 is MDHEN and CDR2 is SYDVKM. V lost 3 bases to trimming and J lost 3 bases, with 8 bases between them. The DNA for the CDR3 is TGTGCCAGCAGTTTTTACAGGAAAGAGACCCAGTACTTC. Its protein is CASSFYRKETQYF.

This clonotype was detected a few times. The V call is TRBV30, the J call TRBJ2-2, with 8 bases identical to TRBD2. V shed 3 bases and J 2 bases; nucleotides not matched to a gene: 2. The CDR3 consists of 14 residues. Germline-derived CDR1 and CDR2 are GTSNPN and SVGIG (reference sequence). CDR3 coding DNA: TGTGCCTGGAGAGTAGCGGGAAACACCGGGGAGCTGTTTTTT. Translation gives CAWRVAGNTGELFF. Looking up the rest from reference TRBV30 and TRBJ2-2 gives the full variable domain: SQTIHQWPATLVQPVGSPLSLECTVEGTSNPNLYWYRQAAGRGLQLLFYSVGIGQISSEVPQNLSASRPQDRQFILSSKKLLLSDSGFYLCAWRVAGNTGELFFGEGSRLTVL.

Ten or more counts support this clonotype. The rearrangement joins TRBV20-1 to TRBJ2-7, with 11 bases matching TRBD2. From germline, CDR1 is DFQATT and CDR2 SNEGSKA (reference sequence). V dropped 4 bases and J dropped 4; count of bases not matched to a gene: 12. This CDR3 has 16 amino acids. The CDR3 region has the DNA TGCAGTGCTAAAGGTTTCTTCCTAGCGGGAGGTTACGAGCAGTACTTC. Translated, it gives CSAKGFFLAGGYEQYF.

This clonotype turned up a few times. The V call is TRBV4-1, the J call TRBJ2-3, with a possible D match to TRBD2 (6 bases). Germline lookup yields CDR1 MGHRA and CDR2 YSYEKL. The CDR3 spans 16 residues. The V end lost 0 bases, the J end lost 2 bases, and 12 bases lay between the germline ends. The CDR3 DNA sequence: TGCGCCAGCAGCCAAGAAGGGAGGCTCTTCACAGATACGCAGTATTTT. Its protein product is CASSQEGRLFTDTQYF.

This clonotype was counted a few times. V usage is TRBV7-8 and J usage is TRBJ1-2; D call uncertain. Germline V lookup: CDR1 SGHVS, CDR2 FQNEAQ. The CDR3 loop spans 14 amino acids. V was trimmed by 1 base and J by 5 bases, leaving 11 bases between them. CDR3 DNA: TGTGCCAGCAGCTTAGAAGGGCAGCCGTATGGCTACACCTTC. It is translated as CASSLEGQPYGYTF.

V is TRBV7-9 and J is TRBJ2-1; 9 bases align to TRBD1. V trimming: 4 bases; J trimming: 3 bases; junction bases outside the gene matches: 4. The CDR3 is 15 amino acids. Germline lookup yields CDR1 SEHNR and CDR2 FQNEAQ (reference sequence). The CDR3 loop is CASSSTGGVYNEQFF. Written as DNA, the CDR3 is TGTGCCAGCAGCTCCACAGGGGGCGTCTACAATGAGCAGTTCTTC.

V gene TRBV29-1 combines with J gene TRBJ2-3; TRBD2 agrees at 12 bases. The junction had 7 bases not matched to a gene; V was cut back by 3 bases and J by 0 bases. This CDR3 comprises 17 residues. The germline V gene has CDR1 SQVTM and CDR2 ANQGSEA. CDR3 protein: CSVDTSGRSSSTDTQYF. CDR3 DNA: TGCAGCGTTGATACTAGCGGGAGGAGCTCTAGCACAGATACGCAGTATTTT.

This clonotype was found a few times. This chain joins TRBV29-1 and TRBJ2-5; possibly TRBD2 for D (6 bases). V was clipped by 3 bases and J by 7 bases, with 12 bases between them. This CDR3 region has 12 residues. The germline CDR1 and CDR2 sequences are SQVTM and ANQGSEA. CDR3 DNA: TGCAGCGTTGATTGGGGAGGCTTGACCCAGTACTTC. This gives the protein CSVDWGGLTQYF.

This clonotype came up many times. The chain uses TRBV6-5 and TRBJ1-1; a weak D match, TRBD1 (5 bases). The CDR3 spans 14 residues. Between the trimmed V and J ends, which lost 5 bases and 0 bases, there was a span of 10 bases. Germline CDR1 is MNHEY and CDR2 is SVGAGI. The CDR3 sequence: CASSHWGMNTEAFF. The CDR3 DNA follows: TGTGCCAGCAGTCACTGGGGCATGAACACTGAAGCTTTCTTT.

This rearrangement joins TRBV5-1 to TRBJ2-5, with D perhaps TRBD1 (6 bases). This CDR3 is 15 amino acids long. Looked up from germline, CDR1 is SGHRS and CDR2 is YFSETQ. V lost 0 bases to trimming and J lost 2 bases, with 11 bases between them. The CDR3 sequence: CASSLDTGPQETQYF. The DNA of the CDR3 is TGCGCCAGCAGCTTGGATACAGGGCCGCAAGAGACCCAGTACTTC.

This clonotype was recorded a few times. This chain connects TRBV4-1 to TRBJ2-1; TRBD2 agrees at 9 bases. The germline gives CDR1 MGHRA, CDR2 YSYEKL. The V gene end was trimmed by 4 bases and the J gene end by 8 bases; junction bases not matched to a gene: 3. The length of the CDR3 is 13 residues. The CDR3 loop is CASSRGRADEQFF. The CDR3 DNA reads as TGCGCCAGCAGCCGCGGGAGGGCGGATGAGCAGTTCTTC.

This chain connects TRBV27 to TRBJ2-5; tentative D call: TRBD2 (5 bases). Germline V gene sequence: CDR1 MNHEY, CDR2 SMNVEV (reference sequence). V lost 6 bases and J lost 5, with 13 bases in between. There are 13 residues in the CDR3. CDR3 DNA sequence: TGTGCCAGCAGGCAAGCGGTATGGGAGACCCAGTACTTC. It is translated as CASRQAVWETQYF.

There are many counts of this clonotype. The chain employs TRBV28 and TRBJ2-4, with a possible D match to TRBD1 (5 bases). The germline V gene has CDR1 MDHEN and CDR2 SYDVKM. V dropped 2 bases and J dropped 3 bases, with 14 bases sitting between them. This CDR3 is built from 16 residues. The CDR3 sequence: CASSLGQTGYKNIQYF. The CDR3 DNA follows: TGTGCCAGCAGTTTAGGACAAACAGGATACAAAAACATTCAGTACTTC.

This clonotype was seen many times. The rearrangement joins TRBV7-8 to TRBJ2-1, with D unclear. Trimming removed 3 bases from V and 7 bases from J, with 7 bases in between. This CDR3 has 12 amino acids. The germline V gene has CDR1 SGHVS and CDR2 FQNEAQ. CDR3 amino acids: CASSFAGNEQFF. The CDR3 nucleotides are TGTGCCAGCAGCTTTGCCGGGAATGAGCAGTTCTTC.

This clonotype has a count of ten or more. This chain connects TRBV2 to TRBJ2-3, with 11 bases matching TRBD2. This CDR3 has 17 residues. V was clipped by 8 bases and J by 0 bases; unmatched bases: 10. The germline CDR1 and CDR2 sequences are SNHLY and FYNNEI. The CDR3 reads CASGTSGRGESTDTQYF. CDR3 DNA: TGTGCCAGCGGGACTAGCGGAAGAGGAGAGAGCACAGATACGCAGTATTTT.

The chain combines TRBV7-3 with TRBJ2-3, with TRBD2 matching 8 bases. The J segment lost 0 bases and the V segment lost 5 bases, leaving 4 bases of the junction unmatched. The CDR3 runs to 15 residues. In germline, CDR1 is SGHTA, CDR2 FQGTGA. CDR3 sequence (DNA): TGTGCCAGCAGCGACCGCGGGGGGAGCACAGATACGCAGTATTTT. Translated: CASSDRGGSTDTQYF.